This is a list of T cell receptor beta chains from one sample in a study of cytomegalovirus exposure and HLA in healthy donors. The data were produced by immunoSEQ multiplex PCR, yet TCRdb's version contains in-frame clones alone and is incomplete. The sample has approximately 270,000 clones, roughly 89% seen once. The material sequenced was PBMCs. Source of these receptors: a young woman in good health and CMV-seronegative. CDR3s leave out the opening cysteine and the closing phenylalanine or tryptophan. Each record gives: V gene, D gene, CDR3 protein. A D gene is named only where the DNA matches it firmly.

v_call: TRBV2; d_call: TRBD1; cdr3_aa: ASSGDSNTEAF
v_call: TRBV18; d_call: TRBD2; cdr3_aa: ASSPLGRGATDTQY
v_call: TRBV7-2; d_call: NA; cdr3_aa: ASSFLSEKLF
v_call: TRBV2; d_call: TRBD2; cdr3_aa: ASSPDRTSETQY
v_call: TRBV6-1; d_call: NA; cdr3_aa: ASIGVRNTGELF
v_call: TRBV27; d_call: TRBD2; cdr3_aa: ASSPGLAGLYSTDTQY
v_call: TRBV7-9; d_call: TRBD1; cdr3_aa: ASSTGQGSYEQY
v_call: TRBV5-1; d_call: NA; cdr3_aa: ASSLALTADRDTQY
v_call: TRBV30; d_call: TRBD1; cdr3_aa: AWRDGTVHYGYT
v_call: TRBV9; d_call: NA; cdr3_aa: ASSVAGNTEAF
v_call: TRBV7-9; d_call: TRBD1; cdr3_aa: ASSFDRGGAF
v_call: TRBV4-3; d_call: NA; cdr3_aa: ASSQDQGTEAF
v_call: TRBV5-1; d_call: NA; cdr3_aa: ASSLDLGGNTEAF
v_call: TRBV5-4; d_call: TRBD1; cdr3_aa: ASSLGTGAPGELF
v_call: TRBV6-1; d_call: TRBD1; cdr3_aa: ATSNGQGNEQF
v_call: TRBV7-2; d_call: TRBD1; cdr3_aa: ASSLRTGGGSGANVLT
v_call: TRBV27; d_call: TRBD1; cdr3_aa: ASSRQGTDTQY
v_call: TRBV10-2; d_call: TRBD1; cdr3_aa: ASRLNRGPTEAF
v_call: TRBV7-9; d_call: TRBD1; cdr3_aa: ASSGTGGGETQY
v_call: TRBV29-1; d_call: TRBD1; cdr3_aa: SVATGDGQPQH
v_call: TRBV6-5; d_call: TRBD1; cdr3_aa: ASSGTGGSTGELF
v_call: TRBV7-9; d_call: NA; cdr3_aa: ASSLSSSRRELF
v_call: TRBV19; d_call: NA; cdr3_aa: ASRGRRGGYT
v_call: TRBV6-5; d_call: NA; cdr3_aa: ASSYERTGNTIY
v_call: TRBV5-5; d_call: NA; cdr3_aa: ASSFPSAYEQY
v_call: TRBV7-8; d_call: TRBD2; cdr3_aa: ASSWTSGGLPDTQY
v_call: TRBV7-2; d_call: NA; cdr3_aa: ASSFRPQGEQY
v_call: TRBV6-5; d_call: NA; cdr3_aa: ASGIGTSTDTQY
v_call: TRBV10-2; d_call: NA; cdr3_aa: ASSSTRLNTEAF
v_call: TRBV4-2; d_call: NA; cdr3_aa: ASSQDGTNEKLF
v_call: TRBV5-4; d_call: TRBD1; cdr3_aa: ASREGQSYGYT
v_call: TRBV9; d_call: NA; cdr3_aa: ASSVGVFGADTQY
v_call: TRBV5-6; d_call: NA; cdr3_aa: ASSLGPTQPQH
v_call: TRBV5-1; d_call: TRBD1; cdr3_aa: ASSFQGAENTEAF
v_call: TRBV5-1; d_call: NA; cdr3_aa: ASSTGTNQETQY
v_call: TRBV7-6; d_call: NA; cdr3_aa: ASSLQGGEAF
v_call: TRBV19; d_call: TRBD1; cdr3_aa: ASSIDLGQVYGYT
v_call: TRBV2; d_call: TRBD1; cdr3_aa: ASSLMTGANYGYT
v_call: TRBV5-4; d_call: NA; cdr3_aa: ASSFPGDGYT
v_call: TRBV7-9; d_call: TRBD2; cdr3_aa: ASSLLAREETQY
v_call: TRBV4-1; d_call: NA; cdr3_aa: ASSQVGSRGGYT
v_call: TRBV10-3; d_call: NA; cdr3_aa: AISEWASPGELF
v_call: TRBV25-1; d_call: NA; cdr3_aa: ASSEGSYEQY
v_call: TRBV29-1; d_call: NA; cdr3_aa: SVEDRDTTYGYT
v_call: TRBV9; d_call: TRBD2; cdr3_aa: ASSVATGLAPTDTQY
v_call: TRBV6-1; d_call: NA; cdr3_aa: ATLRGPNQPQH
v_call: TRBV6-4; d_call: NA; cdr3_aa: ASSEGGNHEQF
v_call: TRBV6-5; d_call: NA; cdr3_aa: ASRRQSYNSPLH